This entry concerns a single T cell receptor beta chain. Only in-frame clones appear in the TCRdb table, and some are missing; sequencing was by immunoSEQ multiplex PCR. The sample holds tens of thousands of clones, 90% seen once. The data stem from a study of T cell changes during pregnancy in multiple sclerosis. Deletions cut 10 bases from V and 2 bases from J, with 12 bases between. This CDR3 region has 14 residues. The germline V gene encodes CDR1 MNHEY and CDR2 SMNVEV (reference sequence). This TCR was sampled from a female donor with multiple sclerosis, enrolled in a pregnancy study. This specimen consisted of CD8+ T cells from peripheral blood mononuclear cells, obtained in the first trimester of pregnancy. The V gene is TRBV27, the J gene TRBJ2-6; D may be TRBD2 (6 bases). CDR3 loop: CATKGGAGANVLTF. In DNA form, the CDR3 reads TGTGCCACCAAAGGCGGGGCTGGGGCCAACGTCCTGACTTTC.